This T cell receptor beta chain was identified in a study of vaccination and CD4 T cells after COVID-19. Study-level information: The authors exposed cells to overlapping spike peptides derived from SARS-CoV-2, HCoV-NL63, HCoV-OC43 and HCoV-229E. Controls had a CEFX pool, an HIV-1 Nef pool, or no peptide added. Regarding the study as a whole: Median SARS-CoV-2-reactive clonotype numbers went up from approximately 21 to 38, but not significantly.

Regarding treatment: approximately 10-day PBMC culture with coronavirus spike peptide pools or control peptides (ViraFEST assay). In the case of this clonotype: Its specificity is unknown.

V shed 5 bases, J shed 0 bases, and the junction held 9 bases outside the gene matches. The CDR3 sequence is 17 residues long. The germline V gene encodes CDR1 MNHEY and CDR2 SVGEGT. The Oncomine TCR Beta short-read assay generated sequence data from the DNA of cultured CD4+ T cells. TCRdb re-analysed the PCR reads in MiXCR, keeping a single row per CDR3 protein. The sample contains 10,000 or so distinct CDR3 sequences, roughly two thirds of which appear only once. The sample consisted of CD4+ T cells from blood, cultured in vitro. This receptor was obtained from a human donor who had recovered from COVID-19. The chain joins TRBV6-2 or TRBV6-3 to TRBJ2-7; 11 nucleotides line up with TRBD2. The CDR3 sequence: CASSTAGTSGLSYEQYF. In nucleotides, the CDR3 is TGTGCCAGCAGTACCGCCGGGACTAGCGGCCTCTCCTACGAGCAGTACTTC.